This is a list of T cell receptor beta chains from one sample in a study of cytomegalovirus exposure and HLA in healthy donors. Profiled with immunoSEQ multiplex PCR; TCRdb holds only in-frame clones, not every one. The sample records 100,000 to 120,000 clones, over 80% being singletons. Sequencing was performed on PBMCs. The receptors come from a man aged 30 to 39 in good health and CMV-seropositive. CDR3s include the opening cysteine and the closing phenylalanine or tryptophan. The D gene is left open where the match is weak. Clone sizes are given selectively: once, few, many, or a class where the clone is expanded.

d_call j_call clone_size v_call cdr3_aa cdr3_nt
- TRBJ1-2 - TRBV23-1 CASSQSRGHGYTF TGCGCCAGCAGTCAATCCAGGGGCCATGGCTACACCTTC
- TRBJ2-2 once TRBV19 CASSIALTGELFF TGTGCCAGTAGTATAGCCCTTACCGGGGAGCTGTTTTTT
- TRBJ2-3 - TRBV2 CASSEYTTDTQYF TGTGCCAGCAGTGAGTACACCACAGATACGCAGTATTTT
TRBD1 TRBJ1-1 - TRBV5-4 CASSFGTGEAFF TGTGCCAGCAGCTTCGGGACAGGGGAAGCTTTCTTT
TRBD2 TRBJ2-3 - TRBV6-1 CASSASGGGTDTQYF TGTGCCAGCAGTGCCAGCGGGGGGGGCACAGATACGCAGTATTTT
TRBD1 TRBJ1-5 - TRBV29-1 CSAILPGTGTSYSNQPQHF TGCAGCGCCATCCTCCCCGGGACAGGGACCAGCTATAGCAATCAGCCCCAGCATTTT
TRBD1 TRBJ1-6 - TRBV6-5 CASSYGGQGATPLHF TGTGCCAGCAGTTACGGGGGACAGGGAGCCACCCCCCTCCACTTT
TRBD2 TRBJ2-1 - TRBV10-1 CASSRPQRGGRDEQFF TGCGCCAGCAGTCGCCCCCAGCGGGGGGGCCGCGATGAGCAGTTCTTC
- TRBJ2-7 - TRBV9 CASSVGGQLYEQYF TGTGCCAGCAGCGTAGGAGGACAGCTTTACGAGCAGTACTTC
TRBD2 TRBJ2-2 - TRBV5-4 CASSLAAGLTGELFF TGTGCCAGCAGCTTGGCAGCGGGGCTCACCGGGGAGCTGTTTTTT
- TRBJ1-2 - TRBV5-8 CASSLRTGSYGYTF TGTGCCAGCAGCTTGCGGACGGGGAGCTATGGCTACACCTTC
- TRBJ1-2 - TRBV18 CASSPPGVGSNYGYTF TGTGCCAGCTCACCACCGGGAGTCGGGAGTAACTATGGCTACACCTTC
- TRBJ1-5 - TRBV19 CASSIGGYSNQPQHF TGTGCCAGTAGTATAGGAGGTTATAGCAATCAGCCCCAGCATTTT
TRBD1 TRBJ2-7 - TRBV28 CAIQTGLGSNEQYF TGTGCCATCCAGACAGGGTTAGGATCCAACGAGCAGTACTTC
TRBD2 TRBJ2-7 - TRBV4-1 CASSPGGTSGFSSYEQYF TGCGCCAGCAGCCCCGGCGGGACTAGCGGGTTCAGCTCCTACGAGCAGTACTTC
- TRBJ1-1 - TRBV4-3 CASSQGPGPLEVLNTEAFF TGCGCCAGCAGCCAAGGGCCCGGGCCACTGGAGGTTCTGAACACTGAAGCTTTCTTT
TRBD2 TRBJ2-7 - TRBV5-1 CASSLGAGANYEQYF TGCGCCAGCAGCTTGGGGGCGGGAGCCAACTACGAGCAGTACTTC
- TRBJ2-1 - TRBV30 CAWYPSVFGNEQFF TGTGCCTGGTACCCTAGCGTTTTCGGCAATGAGCAGTTCTTC
TRBD1 TRBJ2-2 - TRBV15 CATSRGRDRGQAGELFF TGTGCCACCAGCAGAGGACGGGACAGGGGGCAAGCCGGGGAGCTGTTTTTT
- TRBJ2-5 - TRBV5-6 CASSPDSVSGQYF TGTGCCAGCAGCCCGGACTCCGTCAGTGGCCAGTACTTC
- TRBJ2-5 - TRBV9 CASSGDSGDTQYF TGTGCCAGCAGCGGCGACTCGGGGGATACCCAGTACTTC
TRBD1 TRBJ1-1 few TRBV7-9 CASSLGTGKRAFF TGTGCCAGCAGCTTGGGGACAGGGAAGAGAGCTTTCTTT
- TRBJ1-2 few TRBV2 CASSAGYGYTF TGTGCCAGCAGTGCGGGCTATGGCTACACCTTC
- TRBJ2-3 - TRBV5-4 CASSSTGSTDTQYF TGTGCCAGCAGCTCAACAGGGAGCACAGATACGCAGTATTTT
- TRBJ2-2 - TRBV6-1 CASSGPRDTGELFF TGTGCCAGCAGTGGACCCCGGGACACCGGGGAGCTGTTTTTT
- TRBJ1-5 few TRBV30 CAWSARTGNSNQPQHF TGTGCCTGGAGCGCTCGGACGGGAAATAGCAATCAGCCCCAGCATTTT
TRBD1 TRBJ1-1 - TRBV19 CASSIQHDRGGAFF TGTGCCAGTAGTATCCAACATGACAGGGGGGGAGCTTTCTTT
TRBD1 TRBJ1-2 - TRBV19 CAHAGQTNYGYTF TGTGCCCATGCGGGACAGACAAACTATGGCTACACCTTC
- TRBJ2-3 - TRBV4-1 CASSQGWGPTDTQYF TGCGCCAGCAGCCAAGGGTGGGGGCCCACAGATACGCAGTATTTT
TRBD1 TRBJ2-7 - TRBV6-4 CASSDCSGTASYEQYF TGTGCCAGCAGTGACTGCTCAGGGACAGCCTCTTACGAGCAGTACTTC
TRBD2 TRBJ2-5 - TRBV4-2 CASSQGTSGGTEETQYF TGTGCCAGCAGCCAAGGGACTAGCGGGGGAACCGAAGAGACCCAGTACTTC